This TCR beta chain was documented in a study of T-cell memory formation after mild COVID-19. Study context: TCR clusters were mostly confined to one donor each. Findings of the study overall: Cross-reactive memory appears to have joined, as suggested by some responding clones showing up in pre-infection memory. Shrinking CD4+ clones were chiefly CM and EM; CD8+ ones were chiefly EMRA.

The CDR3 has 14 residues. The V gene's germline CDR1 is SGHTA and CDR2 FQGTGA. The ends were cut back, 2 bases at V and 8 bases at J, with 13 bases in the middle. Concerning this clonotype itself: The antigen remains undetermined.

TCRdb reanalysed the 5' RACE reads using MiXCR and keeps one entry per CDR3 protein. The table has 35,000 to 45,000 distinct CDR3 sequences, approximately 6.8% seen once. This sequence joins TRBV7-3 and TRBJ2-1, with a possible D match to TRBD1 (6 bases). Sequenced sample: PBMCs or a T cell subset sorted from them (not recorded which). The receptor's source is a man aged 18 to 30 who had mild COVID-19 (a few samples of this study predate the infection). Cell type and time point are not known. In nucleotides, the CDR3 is TGTGCCAGCAGCTTACTGGGGGCAGTCGATGAGCAGTTCTTC. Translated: CASSLLGAVDEQFF.